This T cell receptor (beta chain) comes out of a study of T cell repertoires in cytomegalovirus infection. Across the whole study: CMV epitopes in the study were HLA-C-restricted (recently identified) and HLA-B-restricted (well studied). Indications came from public TCR beta signatures; they pointed to CMV infection and to a matching HLA type.

Germline-derived CDR1 and CDR2 are LGHNA and YSLEER. This CDR3 is built from 19 residues. Trimming at V came to 1 base and at J to 5 bases, leaving 18 bases not matched to a gene. TCRdb re-derived calls from the reads in MiXCR, one entry per CDR3 protein. The data hold some 800,000 distinct CDR3 sequences, with approximately 32% observed a single time. On this clonotype itself: Its antigen is not identified.

Study-wide results and limits: The ex vivo response was dominated by HLA-C-restricted CMV-specific TCR beta clonotypes.

The chain links TRBV4-3 to TRBJ2-5, with 8 bases fitting TRBD2. The source material was cultured CD8+ T cells from PBMCs, sampled from culture after CMV antigen stimulation. This receptor was obtained from a human donor in good health (CMV status not recorded). Some clones in this sample may be carry-over from other donors' samples. This CDR3 reads CASSQVVTSEEKDVETQYF. The DNA of the CDR3 is TGCGCCAGCAGCCAAGTCGTGACTAGCGAGGAAAAGGATGTTGAGACCCAGTACTTC.